This passage covers 7 T cell receptor beta chains from one sample sequenced in a study of T cell responses to AZD1222 COVID-19 vaccine. Measured with immunoSEQ multiplex PCR; TCRdb has only the in-frame clones, and not every one. The data hold 150,000 to 200,000 clones, with about 90% observed a single time. The sample here was peripheral blood, taken 28 days after the second dose of the MenACWY control vaccine. These receptors were collected from an adult who received the MenACWY meningococcal vaccine as a control.

V usage is TRBV30 and J usage is TRBJ2-6; 7 nucleotides agree with TRBD1. This CDR3 has 16 residues. The junction had 10 bases not matched to a gene; V was cut back by 8 bases and J by 0 bases. Per the germline V gene, CDR1 is GTSNPN and CDR2 is SVGIG (reference sequence). The CDR3 region is CAGDSYKFSGANVLTF. The DNA of the CDR3 is TGTGCCGGGGACAGCTACAAATTCTCTGGGGCCAACGTCCTGACTTTC.

V usage is TRBV28 and J usage is TRBJ1-5; D perhaps matches TRBD1 (6 bases). Trimming took off 4 bases at V and 4 bases at J, with 11 bases between the two ends. The CDR3 contains 14 residues. Germline CDR1 is MDHEN and CDR2 is SYDVKM. In nucleotides, the CDR3 is TGTGCCAGCAGTTGGGGGCAGCTAAATCAGCCCCAGCATTTT. The encoded protein is CASSWGQLNQPQHF.

The chain combines TRBV11-3 with TRBJ1-6, with D perhaps TRBD1 (5 bases). With 2 bases removed from V and 8 bases from J, the gap between germline ends came to 10 bases. The germline gives CDR1 SGHNT, CDR2 YENEEA. The CDR3 spans 14 residues. CDR3 nucleotides: TGTGCCAGCAGCTTAAGGGGAGGAGATTCACCCCTCCACTTT. This sequence encodes CASSLRGGDSPLHF.

The chain carries TRBV18 and TRBJ2-7; TRBD1 agrees at 7 bases. The germline gives CDR1 KGHSH, CDR2 LQKENI. The V gene end was trimmed by 4 bases and the J gene end by 1 base; junction bases not matched to a gene: 4. The CDR3 has 14 residues. The CDR3 sequence: CASSHGDSSYEQYF. The CDR3 coding sequence is TGTGCCAGCTCACACGGGGACAGTTCCTACGAGCAGTACTTC.

The genes are TRBV4-2 and TRBJ2-7; a weak D match, TRBD2 (6 bases). The CDR3 sequence is 15 residues long. Germline V gene sequence: CDR1 LGHNA, CDR2 YNFKEQ. The V and J ends lost 0 bases and 6 bases respectively, with 15 bases between them. The CDR3 DNA is TGTGCCAGCAGCCAAGATGGAGAGTGGAGGGGCGAGCAGTACTTC. Translation gives CASSQDGEWRGEQYF.

The rearrangement joins TRBV5-4 to TRBJ1-1; tentative D call: TRBD1 (6 bases). Trimming cost V 5 bases and J 1 base, with 6 bases left between them. CDR1 SGHNT and CDR2 YYREEE come from the germline V gene (reference sequence). CDR3 size: 12 residues. The CDR3 here is CASRGGNTEAFF. In nucleotides, the CDR3 is TGTGCCAGCAGAGGGGGGAACACTGAAGCTTTCTTT.

The chain recombines TRBV2 with TRBJ2-5; 10 positions match TRBD1. Trimming at V came to 1 base and at J to 1 base, leaving 3 bases not matched to a gene. The CDR3 loop spans 16 amino acids. Germline CDR1 reads SNHLY; CDR2 reads FYNNEI. The CDR3 protein is CASSEGGQGSQETQYF. The CDR3 DNA reads as TGTGCCAGCAGTGAAGGGGGACAGGGGAGCCAAGAGACCCAGTACTTC.